A selection of T cell receptor beta chains follows, all from one sample in a study of T cell responses to AZD1222 COVID-19 vaccine. Profiling relied on immunoSEQ multiplex PCR, and the TCRdb table lists in-frame clones only, not all of them. Seen here are just under 85,000 clones, roughly nine tenths observed once, and the top ten hold about 7.7%. The specimen comprised peripheral blood, sampled on day 0 of AZD1222 vaccination. Every receptor here comes from an adult in good health. CDR3s include the opening cysteine and the closing phenylalanine or tryptophan. The order of the fields is J gene, V gene, D gene, clone size, CDR3 DNA, CDR3 protein. D genes are given only for firm matches. Clone size, where shown, is once, few, many, or a class for clones that have expanded.

>TRBJ2-5|TRBV5-1|TRBD2|once
TGCGCCAGCAGCTCTGCTAGCGGGGGGCTCCAAGAGACCCAGTACTTC
CASSSASGGLQETQYF
>TRBJ2-2|TRBV18|.|.
TGTGCCAGCTCACCAACAGGGACGAACACCGGGGAGCTGTTTTTT
CASSPTGTNTGELFF
>TRBJ2-3|TRBV30|TRBD2|.
TGTGCCTGGAGTACTAGCGGGGGGGCCCAGTATTTT
CAWSTSGGAQYF
>TRBJ1-1|TRBV6-5|.|.
TGTGCCAGCAGTTCAAACAGGCTCCTTGAAGCTTTCTTT
CASSSNRLLEAFF
>TRBJ2-7|TRBV19|TRBD1|.
TGTGCCAGTAGTCCATGGACAGGGGGCAGCAGCGGGAGGTCCGAGCAGTACTTC
CASSPWTGGSSGRSEQYF
>TRBJ1-3|TRBV28|.|.
TGTGCCAGCAATCGGGGACTTCCTGGAAACACCATATATTTT
CASNRGLPGNTIYF
>TRBJ2-1|TRBV13|TRBD2|.
TGTGCCAGCAGACGACTAGCAGGGTCCTACAATGAGCAGTTCTTC
CASRRLAGSYNEQFF
>TRBJ2-2|TRBV2|TRBD2|once
TGTGCCAGCAGGAAGGGAAGCGGGGGGGCGACCGGGGAGCTGTTTTTT
CASRKGSGGATGELFF
>TRBJ1-5|TRBV11-2|TRBD1|.
TGTGCCAGCAGCTTCAGCACAGGGGGCAATCAGCCCCAGCATTTT
CASSFSTGGNQPQHF
>TRBJ2-7|TRBV3-1/TRBV3-2|TRBD2|once
TGTGCCAGCAGCCAACTCCGGCAGGGAGGGAACGAGCAGTACTTC
CASSQLRQGGNEQYF
>TRBJ2-7|TRBV7-2|.|.
TGTGCCAGCAGCATCGACAGTAATCCCTACGAGCAGTACTTC
CASSIDSNPYEQYF
>TRBJ1-5|TRBV28|.|.
TGTGCCAGCAACCGGGAAGGGGGTCAGCCCCAGCATTTT
CASNREGGQPQHF